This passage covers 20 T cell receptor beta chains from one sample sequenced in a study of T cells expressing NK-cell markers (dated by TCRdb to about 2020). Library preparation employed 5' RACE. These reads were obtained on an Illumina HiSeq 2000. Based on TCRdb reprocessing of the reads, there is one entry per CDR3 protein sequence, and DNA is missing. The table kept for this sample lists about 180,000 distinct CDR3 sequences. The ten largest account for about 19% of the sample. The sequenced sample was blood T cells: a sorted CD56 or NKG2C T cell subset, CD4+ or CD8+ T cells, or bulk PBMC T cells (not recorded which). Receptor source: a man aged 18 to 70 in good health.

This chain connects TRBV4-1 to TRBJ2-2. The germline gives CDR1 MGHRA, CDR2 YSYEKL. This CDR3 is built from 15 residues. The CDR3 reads CASSQVAGPPGELFF.

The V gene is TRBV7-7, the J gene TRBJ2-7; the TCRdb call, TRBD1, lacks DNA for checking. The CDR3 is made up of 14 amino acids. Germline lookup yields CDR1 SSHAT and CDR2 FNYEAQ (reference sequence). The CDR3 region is CASSLRDEGYEQYF.

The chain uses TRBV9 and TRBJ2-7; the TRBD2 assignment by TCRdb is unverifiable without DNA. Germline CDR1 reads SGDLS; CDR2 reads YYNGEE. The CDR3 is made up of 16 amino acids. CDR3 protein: CASSGTSGGAVIEQYF.

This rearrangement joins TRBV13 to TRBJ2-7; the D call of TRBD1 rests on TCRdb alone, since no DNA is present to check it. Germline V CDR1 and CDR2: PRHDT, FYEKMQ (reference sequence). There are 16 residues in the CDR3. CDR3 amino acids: CASSLILAGAPVEQYF.

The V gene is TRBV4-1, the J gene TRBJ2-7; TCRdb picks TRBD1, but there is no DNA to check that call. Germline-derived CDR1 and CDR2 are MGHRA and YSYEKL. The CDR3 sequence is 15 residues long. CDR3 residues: CASSQVHRGTNEQYF.

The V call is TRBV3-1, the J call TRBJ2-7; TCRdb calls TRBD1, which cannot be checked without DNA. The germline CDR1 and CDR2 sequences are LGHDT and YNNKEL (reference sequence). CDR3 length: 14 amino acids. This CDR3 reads CASSFRDTIYEQYF.

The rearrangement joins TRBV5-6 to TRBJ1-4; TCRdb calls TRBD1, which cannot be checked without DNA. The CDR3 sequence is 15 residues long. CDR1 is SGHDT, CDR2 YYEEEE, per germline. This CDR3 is CASSSTGGGWEKLFF.

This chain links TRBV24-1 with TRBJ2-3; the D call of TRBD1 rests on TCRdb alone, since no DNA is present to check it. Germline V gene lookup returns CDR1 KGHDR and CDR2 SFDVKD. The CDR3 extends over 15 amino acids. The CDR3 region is CATIGTDSSTDTQYF.

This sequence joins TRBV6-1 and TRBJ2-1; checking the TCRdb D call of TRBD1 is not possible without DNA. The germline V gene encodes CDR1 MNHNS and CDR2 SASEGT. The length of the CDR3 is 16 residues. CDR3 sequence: CASSGQGVRIYNEQFF.

The CDR3 loop is CASSLDRLGTDTQYF. The rearrangement uses TRBV5-6 and TRBJ2-3. Germline V lookup: CDR1 SGHDT, CDR2 YYEEEE. The CDR3 consists of 15 residues.

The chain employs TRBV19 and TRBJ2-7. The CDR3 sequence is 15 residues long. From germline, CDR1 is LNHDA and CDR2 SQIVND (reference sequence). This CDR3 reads CASSIDGRISYEQYF.

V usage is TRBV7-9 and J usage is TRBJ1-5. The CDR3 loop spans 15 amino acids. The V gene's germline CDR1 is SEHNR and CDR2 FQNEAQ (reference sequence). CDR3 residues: CASSPDSAKNQPQHF.

CDR3 residues: CASSQAGTGFTDTQYF. V usage is TRBV3-1 and J usage is TRBJ2-3; the TCRdb call, TRBD1, lacks DNA for checking. Germline CDR1 LGHDT, CDR2 YNNKEL (reference sequence). CDR3 length equals 16 residues.

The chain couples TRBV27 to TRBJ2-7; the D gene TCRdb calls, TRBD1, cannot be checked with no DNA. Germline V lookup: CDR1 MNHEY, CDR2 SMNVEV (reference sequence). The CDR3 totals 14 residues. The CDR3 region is CASKDGTGPGEQYF.

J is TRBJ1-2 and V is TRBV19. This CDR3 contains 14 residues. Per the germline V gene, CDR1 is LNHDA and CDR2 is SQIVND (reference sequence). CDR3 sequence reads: CASWGQALPYGYTF.

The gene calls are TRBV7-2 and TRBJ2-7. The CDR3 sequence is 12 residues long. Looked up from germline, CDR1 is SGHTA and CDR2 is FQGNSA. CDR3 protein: CASSLLSVEQYF.

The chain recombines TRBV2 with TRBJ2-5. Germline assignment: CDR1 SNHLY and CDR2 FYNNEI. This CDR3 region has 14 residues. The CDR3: CASSEWKYQETQYF.

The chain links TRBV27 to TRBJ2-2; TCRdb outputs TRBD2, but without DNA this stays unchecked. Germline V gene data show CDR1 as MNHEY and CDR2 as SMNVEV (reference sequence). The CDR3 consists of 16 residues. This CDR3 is CASSPRAYTNTGELFF.

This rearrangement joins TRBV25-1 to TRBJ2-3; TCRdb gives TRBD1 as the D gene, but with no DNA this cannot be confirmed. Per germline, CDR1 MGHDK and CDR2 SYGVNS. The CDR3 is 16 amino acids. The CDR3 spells CASSPRTGGGTDTQYF. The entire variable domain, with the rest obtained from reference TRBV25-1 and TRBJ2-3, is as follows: EADIYQTPRYLVIGTGKKITLECSQTMGHDKMYWYQQDPGMELHLIHYSYGVNSTEKGDLSSESTVSRIRTEHFPLTLESARPSHTSQYLCASSPRTGGGTDTQYFGPGTRLTVL.

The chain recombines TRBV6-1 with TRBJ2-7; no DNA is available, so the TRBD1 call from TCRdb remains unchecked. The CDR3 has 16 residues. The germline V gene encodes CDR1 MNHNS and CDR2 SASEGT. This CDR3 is CASSESRDISSYEQYF.